This T cell receptor beta chain was identified during a study of a mutant IDH1 vaccine in newly diagnosed glioma. Study-level background: Sex distribution of treated patients was about 62% male and roughly 38% female; mean age was around 40 years. Every participant had undergone radiotherapy, temozolomide, or both before, and most underwent both. Study-level points and caveats: Shifts in the top peripheral T cell clonotypes seemed unrelated to pseudoprogression.

The table lists this clone with a count of one. Its antigen is unidentified. Trimming at V came to 4 bases and at J to 4 bases, leaving 9 bases not matched to a gene. CDR3 size: 16 residues. Germline V gene sequence: CDR1 MNHNY, CDR2 SVGAGI (reference sequence). Time point indicated: baseline, week 1 (first vaccination visit). The treatment denotes: pre-vaccination baseline after standard-of-care therapy. There were new WHO grade 3 or 4 astrocytomas in the donors, and these were IDH1-mutant and ATRX-lost. Data came from immunoSEQ multiplex PCR; TCRdb stores just in-frame clones and leaves some out. The sample consists of about 68,000 clones, about four fifths of them appearing once.

V and J are TRBV6-6 and TRBJ1-4; 7 bases match TRBD1. The sample in question was PBMCs, obtained from a glioma patient treated with radiotherapy, temozolomide or both. This receptor was taken from a man aged 50 or older with glioma. The CDR3 protein is CASSSRDRPLNEKLFF. For the CDR3, the DNA is TGTGCCAGCAGTTCCCGGGACAGACCCCTTAATGAAAAACTGTTTTTT.